This T cell receptor beta chain appears in the sequencing data of a study of regulatory T cells in long-lasting Graves disease. Construction of TCR beta libraries relied on iRepertoire HTBI primers and on Arm-PCR targeting CDR3 regions. Using its own MiXCR run on the multiplex PCR reads, TCRdb lists one record per CDR3 protein. This table holds around 460,000 distinct CDR3 sequences, around 15% found once. Trimming took off 0 bases at V and 0 bases at J, with 13 bases between the two ends. The CDR3 loop spans 16 amino acids. From germline, CDR1 is SGHRS and CDR2 YFSETQ. Time point described: newly diagnosed GD, antithyroid drugs for less than 3 months. The TCR library was made from RNA extracted from PBMCs. In each case, Graves' disease was diagnosed per American Thyroid Association guidelines. This clonotype was found many times. This sample was also put to use in a study of T cells in Graves' hyperthyroidism and ophthalmopathy. Per that study: The blood repertoire included most of the expanded thyroid clonotypes above 0.001.

The rearrangement links TRBV5-1 to TRBJ2-7; tentatively, D is TRBD1 (5 bases). The material sequenced was peripheral blood mononuclear cells (PBMCs), taken at new diagnosis, from a patient treated with antithyroid drugs. The clonotype was recovered from a woman aged 50 to 60 with Graves disease. CDR3 sequence reads: CASSLETVSHSYEQYF. The CDR3 DNA reads as TGCGCCAGCAGCTTGGAGACAGTCTCACACTCCTACGAGCAGTACTTC. Looking up the rest from reference TRBV5-1 and TRBJ2-7 gives the full variable domain: KAGVTQTPRYLIKTRGQQVTLSCSPISGHRSVSWYQQTPGQGLQFLFEYFSETQRNKGNFPGRFSGRQFSNSRSEMNVSTLELGDSALYLCASSLETVSHSYEQYFGPGTRLTVT.